These T cell receptor beta chains were read from a single sample in a study of cytomegalovirus exposure and HLA in healthy donors. Produced via immunoSEQ multiplex PCR; TCRdb's table is partial and in-frame only. The sample has approximately 210,000 clones, 77% seen once. The sample taken for sequencing was PBMCs. Receptors originate from a woman in her 30s in good health and CMV-seropositive. CDR3s include the opening cysteine and the closing phenylalanine or tryptophan. D genes are given only for firm matches. Where a row states a size, it is once, few, many or the class of an expanded clone; other rows omit it.

TRBJ1-6	once	TRBD1	TRBV4-1	CASSPGQGNSPLHF	TGCGCCAGCAGTCCGGGACAGGGCAATTCACCCCTCCACTTT
TRBJ2-1	.	.	TRBV6-5	CASSYRGASYNEQFF	TGTGCCAGCAGTTATCGGGGGGCTTCCTACAATGAGCAGTTCTTC
TRBJ2-1	few	TRBD1	TRBV5-1	CASSLGGQGTYNEQFF	TGCGCCAGCAGCTTGGGAGGACAGGGCACCTACAATGAGCAGTTCTTC
TRBJ2-4	.	.	TRBV19	CASSIGLAKNIQYF	TGTGCCAGTAGTATAGGGCTAGCCAAAAACATTCAGTACTTC
TRBJ2-7	once	.	TRBV30	CAWRAGRDEQYF	TGTGCCTGGAGGGCAGGCAGGGACGAGCAGTACTTC
TRBJ1-2	.	TRBD1	TRBV28	CASSVIRGQGYGYTF	TGTGCCAGCAGTGTGATCAGGGGGCAGGGCTATGGCTACACCTTC
TRBJ1-6	once	.	TRBV5-5	CASSTYAGNYNSPLHF	TGTGCCAGCAGCACTTACGCGGGCAATTATAATTCACCCCTCCACTTT
TRBJ2-4	few	.	TRBV27	CASSLSTGGAKNIQYF	TGTGCCAGCAGTTTATCGACAGGTGGAGCCAAAAACATTCAGTACTTC
TRBJ2-3	.	TRBD2	TRBV11-2	CASSSFLAAGTDTQYF	TGTGCCAGCAGCTCTTTTCTAGCGGCGGGCACAGATACGCAGTATTTT
TRBJ2-2	.	.	TRBV27	CASSFQGTPLRELFF	TGTGCCAGCAGTTTCCAGGGGACCCCATTGAGGGAGCTGTTTTTT
TRBJ2-1	.	TRBD2	TRBV9	CASSVALRGLADEQFF	TGTGCCAGCAGCGTAGCCCTCCGTGGACTAGCGGATGAGCAGTTCTTC
TRBJ2-5	.	TRBD2	TRBV29-1	CSVGLTSSGGETQYF	TGCAGCGTCGGCCTGACTAGCAGCGGCGGAGAGACCCAGTACTTC
TRBJ1-1	.	TRBD1	TRBV28	CASSFWGPNRGSNTEAFF	TGTGCCAGCAGTTTTTGGGGGCCCAACAGGGGATCGAACACTGAAGCTTTCTTT
TRBJ2-1	.	.	TRBV27	CASSSRGVYNEQFF	TGTGCCAGCAGTAGCAGGGGTGTTTACAATGAGCAGTTCTTC
TRBJ2-1	.	.	TRBV10-3	CAIKSAGNYNEQFF	TGTGCCATCAAGTCGGCGGGAAACTACAATGAGCAGTTCTTC
TRBJ2-7	.	.	TRBV5-1	CASSKRQSYEQYF	TGCGCCAGCAGCAAACGACAGTCCTACGAGCAGTACTTC
TRBJ2-5	.	.	TRBV30	CACGWETQYF	TGTGCCTGCGGTTGGGAGACCCAGTACTTC
TRBJ2-1	.	TRBD1	TRBV27	CASGRGGLSYNEQFF	TGTGCCAGCGGACGAGGGGGCCTCTCCTACAATGAGCAGTTCTTC
TRBJ2-1	.	.	TRBV9	CASSAMVAASYNEQFF	TGTGCCAGCAGCGCAATGGTAGCGGCCTCCTACAATGAGCAGTTCTTC
TRBJ2-1	.	TRBD1	TRBV27	CASSPLGDRSYNEQFF	TGTGCCAGCAGTCCTCTCGGGGACAGGTCATACAATGAGCAGTTCTTC
TRBJ1-5	few	.	TRBV18	CASSPVGQSNQPQHF	TGTGCCAGCTCACCAGTGGGCCAGAGCAATCAGCCCCAGCATTTT
TRBJ2-3	.	TRBD2	TRBV19	CASSIAGLASTDTQYF	TGTGCCAGTAGTATAGCGGGACTAGCCTCCACAGATACGCAGTATTTT
TRBJ2-1	.	TRBD2	TRBV5-1	CASSQLAGSYNEQFF	TGCGCCAGCAGCCAGCTAGCGGGGTCCTACAATGAGCAGTTCTTC
TRBJ2-7	.	.	TRBV5-1	CASSLAGTSSYEQYF	TGCGCCAGCAGCTTGGCCGGGACTTCCTCCTACGAGCAGTACTTC
TRBJ1-2	.	TRBD1	TRBV6-6	CASSYSGQGAAYGYTF	TGTGCCAGCAGTTACTCTGGACAGGGGGCGGCCTATGGCTACACCTTC
TRBJ1-1	.	TRBD1	TRBV28	CASNRGGTEAFF	TGTGCCAGCAACAGGGGCGGCACTGAAGCTTTCTTT
TRBJ2-5	.	.	TRBV4-1	CASSQDQTPGLPGETQYF	TGCGCCAGCAGCCAAGATCAGACCCCGGGACTCCCGGGAGAGACCCAGTACTTC
TRBJ1-1	.	.	TRBV7-9	CASSQVGGTEAFF	TGTGCCAGCAGCCAAGTAGGGGGCACTGAAGCTTTCTTT
TRBJ2-2	few	.	TRBV30	CAWSVPVTGELFF	TGTGCCTGGAGTGTACCGGTTACCGGGGAGCTGTTTTTT
TRBJ2-7	.	.	TRBV6-6	CASSYSPPGTTYEQYF	TGTGCCAGCAGTTACTCTCCGCCAGGGACAACCTACGAGCAGTACTTC
TRBJ1-1	.	.	TRBV6-1	CASSVGQIEAFF	TGTGCCAGCAGTGTCGGACAGATTGAAGCTTTCTTT